This T cell receptor (beta chain) derives from a study of beta chain features in type 1 diabetes. General study results and limits: Overrepresentation of cells with high TCR expression could result from cDNA sequencing. Naive, central memory and Treg TCRB repertoires appeared more alike in patients than in healthy donors. Whether HLA type affects TCRB rearrangement stayed undetermined in the present work.

This CDR3 region has 15 residues. CDR1 and CDR2 from the germline V gene are MNHEY and SMNVEV (reference sequence). Trimming took 2 bases from V and 2 from J, leaving 9 bases between them. The sequenced template was cDNA made from the entire isolated RNA. Generated by immunoSEQ multiplex PCR, the TCRdb table keeps only in-frame clones and is missing some. The sample yields roughly 140,000 clones, around 10% seen once. Purity (above 95%) was reached by all sorted populations. This clone has a handful of counts. Its antigen is unidentified. This specimen includes other DNA sequences encoding the same CDR3.

This chain connects TRBV27 to TRBJ2-2; TRBD2 might be the D (5 bases). The sequenced sample was central memory CD4+ T cells from blood. This receptor was obtained from a man aged 18-30 years in good health. The DNA of the CDR3 is TGTGCCAGCAGTTTAGAGCGGTCCAACACCGGGGAGCTGTTTTTT. Protein product: CASSLERSNTGELFF.